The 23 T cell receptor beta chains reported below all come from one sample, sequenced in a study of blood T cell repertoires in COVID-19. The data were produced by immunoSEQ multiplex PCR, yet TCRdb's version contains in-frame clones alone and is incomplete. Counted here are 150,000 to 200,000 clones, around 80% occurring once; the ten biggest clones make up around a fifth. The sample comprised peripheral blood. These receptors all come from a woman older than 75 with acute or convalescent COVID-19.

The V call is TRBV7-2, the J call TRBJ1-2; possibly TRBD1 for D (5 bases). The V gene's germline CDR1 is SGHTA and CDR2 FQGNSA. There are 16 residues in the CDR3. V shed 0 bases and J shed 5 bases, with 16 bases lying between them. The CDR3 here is CASSLAQVGEGYGYTF. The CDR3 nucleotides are TGTGCCAGCAGCTTAGCGCAAGTAGGGGAGGGTTATGGCTACACCTTC.

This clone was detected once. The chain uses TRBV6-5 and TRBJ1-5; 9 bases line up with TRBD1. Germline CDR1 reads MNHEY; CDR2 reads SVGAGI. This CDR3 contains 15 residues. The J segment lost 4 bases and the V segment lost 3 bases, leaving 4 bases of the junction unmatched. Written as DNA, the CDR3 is TGTGCCAGCAGTTATGGGACAGGGAGAAATCAGCCCCAGCATTTT. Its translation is CASSYGTGRNQPQHF.

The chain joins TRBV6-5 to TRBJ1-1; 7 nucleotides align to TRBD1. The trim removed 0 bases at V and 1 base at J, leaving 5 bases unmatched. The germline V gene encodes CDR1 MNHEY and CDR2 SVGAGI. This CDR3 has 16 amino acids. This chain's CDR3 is CASSYSLGGRNTEAFF. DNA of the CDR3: TGTGCCAGCAGTTACTCCTTAGGGGGCCGGAACACTGAAGCTTTCTTT.

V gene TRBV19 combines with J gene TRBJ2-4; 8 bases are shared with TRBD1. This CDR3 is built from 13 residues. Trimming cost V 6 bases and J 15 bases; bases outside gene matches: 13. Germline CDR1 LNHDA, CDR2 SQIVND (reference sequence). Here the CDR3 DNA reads TGTGCCAGTAGAAACGCTCCGGGACAGGTATTGTACTTC. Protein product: CASRNAPGQVLYF.

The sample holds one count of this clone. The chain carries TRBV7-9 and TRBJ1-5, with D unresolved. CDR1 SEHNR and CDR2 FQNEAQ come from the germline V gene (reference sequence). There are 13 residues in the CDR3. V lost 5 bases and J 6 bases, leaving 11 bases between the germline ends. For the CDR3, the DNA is TGTGCCAGCAGCGGAGAAGGAGGTCAGCCCCAGCATTTT. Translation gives CASSGEGGQPQHF.

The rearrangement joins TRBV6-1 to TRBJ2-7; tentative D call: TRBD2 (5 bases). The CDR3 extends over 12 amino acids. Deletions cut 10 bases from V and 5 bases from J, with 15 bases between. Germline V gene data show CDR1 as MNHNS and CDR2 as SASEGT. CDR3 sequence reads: CAIPDGMDEQYF. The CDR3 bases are TGTGCCATCCCCGACGGGATGGACGAGCAGTACTTC.

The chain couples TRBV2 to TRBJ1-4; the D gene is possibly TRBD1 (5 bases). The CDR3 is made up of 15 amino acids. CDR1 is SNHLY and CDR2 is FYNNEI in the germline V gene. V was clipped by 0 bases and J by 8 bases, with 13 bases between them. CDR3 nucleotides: TGTGCCAGCAGTGAAGCTCCAGGGTTATGGGAAAAACTGTTTTTT. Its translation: CASSEAPGLWEKLFF.

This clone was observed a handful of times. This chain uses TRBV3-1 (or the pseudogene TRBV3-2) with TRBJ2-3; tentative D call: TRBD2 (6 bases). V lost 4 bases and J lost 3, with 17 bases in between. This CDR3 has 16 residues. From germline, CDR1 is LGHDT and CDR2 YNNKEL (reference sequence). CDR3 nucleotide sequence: TGTGCCAGCAGCCGCCCCTGGGGAGGCGGTACAGATACGCAGTATTTT. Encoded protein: CASSRPWGGGTDTQYF.

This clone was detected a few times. For the CDR3, the DNA is TGTGCCAGCAGTCCCAGCGGGAGGATCACAGATACGCAGTATTTT. Amino acid sequence: CASSPSGRITDTQYF. This sequence joins TRBV6-4 and TRBJ2-3; 9 bases fit TRBD2. V dropped 5 bases and J dropped 2; count of bases not matched to a gene: 5. This CDR3 region has 15 residues. Germline V lookup: CDR1 MRHNA, CDR2 SNTAGT.

CDR3 nucleotides: TGCGCCAGCAGCCTGGGACAGGGGAAACGCGAGCAGTACTTC. It specifies CASSLGQGKREQYF. The chain recombines TRBV5-1 with TRBJ2-7; TRBD1 agrees at 10 bases. J gave up 6 bases and V 4 bases, and 7 bases lay outside the gene matches. Germline CDR1 SGHRS, CDR2 YFSETQ. The CDR3 runs 14 residues.

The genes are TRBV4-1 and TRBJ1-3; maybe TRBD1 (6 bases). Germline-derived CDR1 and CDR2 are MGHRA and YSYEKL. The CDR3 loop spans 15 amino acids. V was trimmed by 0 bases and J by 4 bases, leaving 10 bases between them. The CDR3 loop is CASSQDAGAGNTIYF. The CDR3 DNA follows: TGCGCCAGCAGCCAAGATGCGGGGGCAGGAAACACCATATATTTT.

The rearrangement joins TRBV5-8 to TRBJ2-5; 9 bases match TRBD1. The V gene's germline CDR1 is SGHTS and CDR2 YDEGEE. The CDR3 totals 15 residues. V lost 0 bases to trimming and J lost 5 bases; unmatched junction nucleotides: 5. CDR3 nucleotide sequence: TGTGCCAGCAGCTTGGTTACAGGGGGCTTGGAGACCCAGTACTTC. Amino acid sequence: CASSLVTGGLETQYF.

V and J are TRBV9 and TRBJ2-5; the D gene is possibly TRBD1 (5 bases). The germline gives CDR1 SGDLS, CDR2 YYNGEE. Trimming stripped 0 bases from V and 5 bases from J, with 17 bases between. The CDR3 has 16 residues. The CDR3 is CASSVGRMAWGETQYF. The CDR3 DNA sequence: TGTGCCAGCAGCGTAGGACGGATGGCGTGGGGCGAGACCCAGTACTTC.

The CDR3 DNA is TGTGCCAGCAGCTTGGAGTCAGGGTGGGGCGGGGAGCTGTTTTTT. This encodes CASSLESGWGGELFF. The chain couples TRBV5-4 to TRBJ2-2; a weak D match, TRBD1 (5 bases). In germline, CDR1 is SGHNT, CDR2 YYREEE (reference sequence). The CDR3 sequence is 15 residues long. V lost 0 bases, J lost 7 bases, and 13 bases lay in between.

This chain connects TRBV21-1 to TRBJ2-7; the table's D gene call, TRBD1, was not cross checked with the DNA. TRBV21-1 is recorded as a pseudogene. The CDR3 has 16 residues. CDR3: CASSNPGPHPSYEQYF. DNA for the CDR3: TGTGCCAGCAGCAACCCAGGGCCTCACCCCTCCTACGAGCAGTACTTC.

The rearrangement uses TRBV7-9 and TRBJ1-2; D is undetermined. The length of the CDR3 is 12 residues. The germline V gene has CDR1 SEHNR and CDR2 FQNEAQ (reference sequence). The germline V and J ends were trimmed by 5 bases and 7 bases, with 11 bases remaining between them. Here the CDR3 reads CASSVLEVGYTF. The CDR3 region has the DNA TGTGCCAGCAGCGTTTTAGAGGTTGGCTACACCTTC.

The CDR3 is CASSEPEETQYF. CDR3 in DNA: TGTGCCAGCAGTGAACCCGAAGAGACCCAGTACTTC. The V call is TRBV25-1, the J call TRBJ2-5; D is unresolved. Trimming cost V 2 bases and J 3 bases, with 4 bases left between them. Germline-derived CDR1 and CDR2 are MGHDK and SYGVNS. The CDR3 is 12 residues long.

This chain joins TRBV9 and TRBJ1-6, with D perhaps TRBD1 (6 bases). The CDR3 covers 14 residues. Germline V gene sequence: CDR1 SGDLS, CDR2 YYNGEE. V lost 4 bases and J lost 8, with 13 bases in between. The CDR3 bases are TGTGCCAGCAGCCTTACAGGGAGTGATTCACCCCTCCACTTT. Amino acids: CASSLTGSDSPLHF.

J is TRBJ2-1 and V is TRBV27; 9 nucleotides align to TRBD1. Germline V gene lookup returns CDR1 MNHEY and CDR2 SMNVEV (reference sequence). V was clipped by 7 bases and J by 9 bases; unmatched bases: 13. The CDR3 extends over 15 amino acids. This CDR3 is CASNPAGQGFGEQFF. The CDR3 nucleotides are TGTGCCAGCAACCCCGCCGGACAGGGGTTTGGTGAGCAGTTCTTC.

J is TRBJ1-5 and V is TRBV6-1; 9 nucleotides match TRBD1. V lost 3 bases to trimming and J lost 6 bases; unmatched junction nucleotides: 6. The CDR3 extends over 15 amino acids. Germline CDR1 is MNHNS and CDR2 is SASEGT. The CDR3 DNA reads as TGTGCCAGCAGTGAGCAGGGACAGGGCGGTCAGCCCCAGCATTTT. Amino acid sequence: CASSEQGQGGQPQHF.

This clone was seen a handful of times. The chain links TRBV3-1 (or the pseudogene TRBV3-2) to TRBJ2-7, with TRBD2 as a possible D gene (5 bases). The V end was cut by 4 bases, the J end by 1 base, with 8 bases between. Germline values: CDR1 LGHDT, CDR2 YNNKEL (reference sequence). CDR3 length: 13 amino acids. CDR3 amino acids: CASSPRVSYEQYF. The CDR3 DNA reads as TGTGCCAGCAGCCCGAGGGTATCCTACGAGCAGTACTTC.

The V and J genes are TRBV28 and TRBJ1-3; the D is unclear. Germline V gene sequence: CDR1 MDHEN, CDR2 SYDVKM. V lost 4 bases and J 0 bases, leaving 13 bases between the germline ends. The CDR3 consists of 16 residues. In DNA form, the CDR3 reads TGTGCCAGCAGTTCCCGGGTAAAGATCTCTGGAAACACCATATATTTT. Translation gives CASSSRVKISGNTIYF.

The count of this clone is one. The CDR3, as DNA: TGTGCCAGCTCCCTATTTCGCGGCCCCACCGGGGAGCTGTTTTTT. Translating it yields CASSLFRGPTGELFF. The V and J genes are TRBV2 and TRBJ2-2, with unresolved D. The CDR3 spans 15 residues. V lost 8 bases to trimming and J lost 4 bases, with 17 bases between them. Germline values: CDR1 SNHLY, CDR2 FYNNEI. Using reference TRBV2 and TRBJ2-2 for the parts outside the CDR3, the full variable domain is EPEVTQTPSHQVTQMGQEVILRCVPISNHLYFYWYRQILGQKVEFLVSFYNNEISEKSEIFDDQFSVERPDGSNFTLKIRSTKLEDSAMYFCASSLFRGPTGELFFGEGSRLTVL.